This TCR beta chain was identified during a study of control samples from healthy donors and cancer patients (dated by TCRdb to about 2020). About this clone itself: There is no known antigen for this receptor. No base quality information exists; no much larger clone differs at one position.

To prepare the library, the immunoSEQ multiplex PCR assay was applied. TCRdb took this table from immuneACCESS and kept in-frame rearrangements with V and J called. Such tables lack part of the clones; where checked against another copy, unresolved V genes explain under half of the gap, and the rest is unexplained. The sample includes about 120,000 clones, with around 87% observed a single time. The ten largest make up 2.9% of the sample. The CDR3 runs 15 residues from the cysteine to the phenylalanine. The only DNA kept is the CDR3, 45 bases in frame from the first base. Rearrangement joined TRBV21-1 to TRBJ1-4; the D call TRBD1 from the table was never checked on the DNA. TRBV21-1 is annotated as a pseudogene. The sequenced material came from blood. This sequence was found in a man aged 55 to 70 in good health. The CDR3 reads as follows: CASSKAGTGGSELFF. The bases read TGTGCCAGCAGCAAAGCCGGGACAGGTGGTTCTGAGTTGTTTTTT.